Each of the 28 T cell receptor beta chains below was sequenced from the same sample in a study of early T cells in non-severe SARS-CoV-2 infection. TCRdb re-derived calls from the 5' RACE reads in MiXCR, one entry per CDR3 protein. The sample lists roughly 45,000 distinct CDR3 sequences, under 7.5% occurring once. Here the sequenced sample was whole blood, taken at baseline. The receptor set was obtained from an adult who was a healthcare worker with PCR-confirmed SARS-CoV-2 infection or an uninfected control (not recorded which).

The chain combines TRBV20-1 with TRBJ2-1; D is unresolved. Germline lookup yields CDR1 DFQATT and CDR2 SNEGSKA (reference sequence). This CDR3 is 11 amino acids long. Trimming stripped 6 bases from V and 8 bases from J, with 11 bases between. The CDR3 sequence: CSADPRDEQFF. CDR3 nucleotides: TGCAGTGCGGACCCTCGGGATGAGCAGTTCTTC.

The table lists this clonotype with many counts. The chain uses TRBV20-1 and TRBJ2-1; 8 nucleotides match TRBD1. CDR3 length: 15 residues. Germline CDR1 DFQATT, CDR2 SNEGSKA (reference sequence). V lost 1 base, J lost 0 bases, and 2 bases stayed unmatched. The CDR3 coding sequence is TGCAGTGCTAGAGCAGGGGGCGGCTCCTACAATGAGCAGTTCTTC. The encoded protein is CSARAGGGSYNEQFF.

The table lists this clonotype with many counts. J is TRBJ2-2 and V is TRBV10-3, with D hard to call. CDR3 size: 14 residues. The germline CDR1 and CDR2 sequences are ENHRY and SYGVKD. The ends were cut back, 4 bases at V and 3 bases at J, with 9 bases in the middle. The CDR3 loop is CAISVKVDTGELFF. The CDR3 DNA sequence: TGTGCCATCAGTGTGAAGGTCGACACCGGGGAGCTGTTTTTT.

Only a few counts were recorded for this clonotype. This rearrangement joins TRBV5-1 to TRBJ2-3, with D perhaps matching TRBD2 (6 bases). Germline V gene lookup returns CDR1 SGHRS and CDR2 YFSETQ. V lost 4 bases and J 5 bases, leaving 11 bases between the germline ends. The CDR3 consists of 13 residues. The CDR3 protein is CASSPVGGDTQYF. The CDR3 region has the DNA TGCGCCAGCAGCCCGGTGGGGGGAGATACGCAGTATTTT.

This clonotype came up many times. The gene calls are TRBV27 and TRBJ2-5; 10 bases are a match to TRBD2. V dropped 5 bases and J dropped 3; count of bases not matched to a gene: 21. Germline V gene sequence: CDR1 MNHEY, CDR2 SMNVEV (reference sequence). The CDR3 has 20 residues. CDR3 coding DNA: TGTGCCAGCAGTCCCCACGGGCCCGGTAGCGGGAGGTCGCTCAAAGAGACCCAGTACTTC. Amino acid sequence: CASSPHGPGSGRSLKETQYF.

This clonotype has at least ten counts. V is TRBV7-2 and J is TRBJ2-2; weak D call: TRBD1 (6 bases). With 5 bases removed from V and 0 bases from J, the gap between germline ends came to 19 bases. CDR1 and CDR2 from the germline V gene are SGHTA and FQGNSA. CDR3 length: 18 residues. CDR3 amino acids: CASSQKGTGFANTGELFF. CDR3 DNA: TGTGCCAGCAGCCAAAAGGGCACAGGGTTCGCGAACACCGGGGAGCTGTTTTTT.

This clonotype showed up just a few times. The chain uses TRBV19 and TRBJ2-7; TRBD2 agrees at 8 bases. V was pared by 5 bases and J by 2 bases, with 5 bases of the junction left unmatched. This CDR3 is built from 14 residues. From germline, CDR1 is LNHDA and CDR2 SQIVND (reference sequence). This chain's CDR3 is CASSPGLGTYEQYF. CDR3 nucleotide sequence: TGTGCCAGTAGTCCGGGACTAGGCACCTACGAGCAGTACTTC.

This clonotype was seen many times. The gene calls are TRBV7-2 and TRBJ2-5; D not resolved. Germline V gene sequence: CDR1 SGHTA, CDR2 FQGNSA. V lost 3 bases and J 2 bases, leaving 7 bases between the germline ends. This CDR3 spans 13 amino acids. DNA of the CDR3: TGTGCCAGCAGCTTTTCAGCTCAAGAGACCCAGTACTTC. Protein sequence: CASSFSAQETQYF.

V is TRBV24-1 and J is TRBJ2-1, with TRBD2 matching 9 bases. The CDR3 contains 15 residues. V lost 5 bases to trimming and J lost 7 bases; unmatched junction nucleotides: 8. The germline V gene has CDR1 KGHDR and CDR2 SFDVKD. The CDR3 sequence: CATSGEASGVNEQFF. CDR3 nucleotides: TGTGCCACCAGTGGGGAGGCTAGCGGGGTTAATGAGCAGTTCTTC.

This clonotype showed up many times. CDR3 sequence reads: CASSRWFSGSSYNEQFF. The DNA of the CDR3 is TGTGCCAGCAGCCGTTGGTTTAGCGGGAGCTCCTACAATGAGCAGTTCTTC. The J gene is TRBJ2-1, the V gene TRBV3-1; TRBD2 agrees at 9 bases. This CDR3 contains 17 residues. Trimming took 4 bases from V and 0 from J; bases not matched to a gene: 7. Germline loops: CDR1 LGHDT, CDR2 YNNKEL (reference sequence).

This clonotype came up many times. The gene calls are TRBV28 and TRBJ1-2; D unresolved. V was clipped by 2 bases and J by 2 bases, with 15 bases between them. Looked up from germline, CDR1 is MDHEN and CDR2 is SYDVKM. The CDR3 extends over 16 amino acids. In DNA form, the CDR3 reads TGTGCCAGCAGTTTAGGTATCGGCGTCAGAAACTATGGCTACACCTTC. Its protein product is CASSLGIGVRNYGYTF.

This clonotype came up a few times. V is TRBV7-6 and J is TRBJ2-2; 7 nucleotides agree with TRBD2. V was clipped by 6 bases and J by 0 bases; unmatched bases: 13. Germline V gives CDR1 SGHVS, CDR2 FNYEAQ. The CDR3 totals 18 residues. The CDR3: CASSPGLNTLANTGELFF. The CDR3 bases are TGTGCCAGCAGTCCGGGACTAAACACTCTCGCGAACACCGGGGAGCTGTTTTTT.

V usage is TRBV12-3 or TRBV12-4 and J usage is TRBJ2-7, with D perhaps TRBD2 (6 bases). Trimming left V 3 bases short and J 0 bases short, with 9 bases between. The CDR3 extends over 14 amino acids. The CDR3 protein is CASSFGGTSYEQYF. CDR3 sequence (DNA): TGTGCCAGCAGTTTCGGCGGGACCTCCTACGAGCAGTACTTC.

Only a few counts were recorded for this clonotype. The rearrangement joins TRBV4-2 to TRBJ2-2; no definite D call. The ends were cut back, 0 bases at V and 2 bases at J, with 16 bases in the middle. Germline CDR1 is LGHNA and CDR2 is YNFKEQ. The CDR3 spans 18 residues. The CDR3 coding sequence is TGTGCCAGCAGCCAAGATCTTGCCCTGCTGCCTAACACCGGGGAGCTGTTTTTT. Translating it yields CASSQDLALLPNTGELFF.

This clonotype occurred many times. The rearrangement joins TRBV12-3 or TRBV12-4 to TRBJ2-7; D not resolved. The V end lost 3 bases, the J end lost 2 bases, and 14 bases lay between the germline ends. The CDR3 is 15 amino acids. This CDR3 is CASSLAGKVAYEQYF. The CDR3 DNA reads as TGTGCCAGCAGTTTGGCCGGTAAAGTTGCCTACGAGCAGTACTTC.

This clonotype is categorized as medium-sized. The CDR3 protein is CASSPLDGYTGELFF. The DNA of the CDR3 is TGTGCCAGCAGTCCCCTGGACGGATACACCGGGGAGCTGTTTTTT. The rearrangement links TRBV12-3 or TRBV12-4 to TRBJ2-2; no firm D call. CDR3 length: 15 residues. Trimming pared 5 bases from V and 3 bases from J, leaving 13 bases between.

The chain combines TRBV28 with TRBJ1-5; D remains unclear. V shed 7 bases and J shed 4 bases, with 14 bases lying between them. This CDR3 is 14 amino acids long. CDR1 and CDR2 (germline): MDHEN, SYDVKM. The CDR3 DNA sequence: TGTGCCAGCAACTCCTTGGGTCTTAATCAGCCCCAGCATTTT. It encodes CASNSLGLNQPQHF.

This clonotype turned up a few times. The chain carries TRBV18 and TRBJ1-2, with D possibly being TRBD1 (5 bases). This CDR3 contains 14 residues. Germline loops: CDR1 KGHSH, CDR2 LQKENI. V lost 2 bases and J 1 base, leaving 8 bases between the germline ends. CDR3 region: CASSPARDNYGYTF. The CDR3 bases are TGTGCCAGCTCACCAGCCAGGGATAACTATGGCTACACCTTC. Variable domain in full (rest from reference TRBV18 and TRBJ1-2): NAGVMQNPRHLVRRRGQEARLRCSPMKGHSHVYWYRQLPEEGLKFMVYLQKENIIDESGMPKERFSAEFPKEGPSILRIQQVVRGDSAAYFCASSPARDNYGYTFGSGTRLTVV.

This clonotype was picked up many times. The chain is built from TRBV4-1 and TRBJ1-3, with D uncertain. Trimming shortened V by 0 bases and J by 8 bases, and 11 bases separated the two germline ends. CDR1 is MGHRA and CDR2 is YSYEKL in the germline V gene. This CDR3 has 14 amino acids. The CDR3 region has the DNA TGCGCCAGCAGCCAAGATCAAAGGCCTGACACCATATATTTT. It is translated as CASSQDQRPDTIYF.

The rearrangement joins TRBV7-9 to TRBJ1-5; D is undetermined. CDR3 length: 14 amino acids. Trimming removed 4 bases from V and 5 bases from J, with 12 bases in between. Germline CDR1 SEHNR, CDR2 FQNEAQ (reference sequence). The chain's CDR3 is CASSSPGRDQPQHF. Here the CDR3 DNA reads TGTGCCAGCAGCTCCCCCGGGAGAGATCAGCCCCAGCATTTT.

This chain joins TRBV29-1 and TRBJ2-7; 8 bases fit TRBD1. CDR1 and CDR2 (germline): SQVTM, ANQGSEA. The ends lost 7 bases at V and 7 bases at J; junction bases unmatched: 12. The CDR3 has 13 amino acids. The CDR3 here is CSANLDREGEQYF. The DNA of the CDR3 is TGCAGCGCCAATTTGGACAGGGAAGGGGAGCAGTACTTC.

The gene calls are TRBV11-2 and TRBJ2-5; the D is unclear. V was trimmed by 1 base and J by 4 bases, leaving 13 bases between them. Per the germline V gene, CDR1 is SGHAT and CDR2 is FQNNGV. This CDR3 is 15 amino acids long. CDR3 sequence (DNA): TGTGCCAGCAGCTTAGCGCCGGCGAAACGAGAGACCCAGTACTTC. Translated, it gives CASSLAPAKRETQYF.

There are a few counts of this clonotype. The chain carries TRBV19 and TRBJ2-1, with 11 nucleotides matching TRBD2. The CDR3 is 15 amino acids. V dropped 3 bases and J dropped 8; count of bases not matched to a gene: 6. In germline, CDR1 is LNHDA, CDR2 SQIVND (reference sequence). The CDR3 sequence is CASSIRLAGGHEQFF. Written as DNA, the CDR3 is TGTGCCAGTAGTATTCGGCTAGCGGGAGGACATGAGCAGTTCTTC.

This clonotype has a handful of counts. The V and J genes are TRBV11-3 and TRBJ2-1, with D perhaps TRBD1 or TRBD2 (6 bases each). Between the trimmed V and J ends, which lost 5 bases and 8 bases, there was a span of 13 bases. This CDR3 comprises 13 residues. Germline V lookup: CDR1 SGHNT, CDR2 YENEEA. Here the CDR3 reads CASSIRGLDEQFF. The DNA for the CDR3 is TGTGCCAGCAGCATCAGGGGACTGGATGAGCAGTTCTTC.

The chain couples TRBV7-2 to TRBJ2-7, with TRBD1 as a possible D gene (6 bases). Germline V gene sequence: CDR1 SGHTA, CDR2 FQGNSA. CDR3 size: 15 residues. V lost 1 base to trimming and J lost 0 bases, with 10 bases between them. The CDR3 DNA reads TGTACCAGCAGCTTAGGTTCGGACAGCTCCTACGAGCAGTACTTC. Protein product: CTSSLGSDSSYEQYF. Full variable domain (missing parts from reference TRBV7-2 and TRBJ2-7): GAGVSQSPSNKVTEKGKDVELRCDPISGHTALYWYRQSLGQGLEFLIYFQGNSAPDKSGLPSDRFSAERTGGSVSTLTIQRTQQEDSAVYLCTSSLGSDSSYEQYFGPGTRLTVT.

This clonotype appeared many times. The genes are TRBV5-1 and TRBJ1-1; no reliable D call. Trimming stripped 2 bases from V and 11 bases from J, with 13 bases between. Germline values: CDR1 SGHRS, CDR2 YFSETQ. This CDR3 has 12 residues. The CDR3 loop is CASSLSRQKAFF. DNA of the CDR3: TGCGCCAGCAGCTTATCCCGTCAGAAGGCTTTCTTT.

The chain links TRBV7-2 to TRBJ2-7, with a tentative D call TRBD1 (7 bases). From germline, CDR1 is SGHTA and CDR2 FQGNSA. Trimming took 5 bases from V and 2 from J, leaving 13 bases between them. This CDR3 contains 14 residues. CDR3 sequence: CASSPGGPAYEQYF. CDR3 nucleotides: TGTGCCAGCAGCCCAGGGGGGCCCGCCTACGAGCAGTACTTC.

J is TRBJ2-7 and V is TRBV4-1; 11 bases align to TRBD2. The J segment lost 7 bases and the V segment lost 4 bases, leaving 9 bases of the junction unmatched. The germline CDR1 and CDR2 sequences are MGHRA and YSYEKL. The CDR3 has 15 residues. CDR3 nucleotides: TGCGCCAGCAGCCCGACTAGCGGGACACTTTGGGAGCAGTACTTC. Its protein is CASSPTSGTLWEQYF.